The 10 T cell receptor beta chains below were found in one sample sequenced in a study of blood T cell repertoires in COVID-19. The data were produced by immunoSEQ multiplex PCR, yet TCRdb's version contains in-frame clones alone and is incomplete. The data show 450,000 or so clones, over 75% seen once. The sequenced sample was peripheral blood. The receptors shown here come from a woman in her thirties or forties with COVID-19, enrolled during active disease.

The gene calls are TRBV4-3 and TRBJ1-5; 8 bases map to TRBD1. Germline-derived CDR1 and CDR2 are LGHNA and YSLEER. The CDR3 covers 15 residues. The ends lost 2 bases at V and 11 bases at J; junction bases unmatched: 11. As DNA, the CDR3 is TGCGCCAGCAGCCAACAACTGGGGGGACAGGCGGCCCAGCATTTT. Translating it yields CASSQQLGGQAAQHF.

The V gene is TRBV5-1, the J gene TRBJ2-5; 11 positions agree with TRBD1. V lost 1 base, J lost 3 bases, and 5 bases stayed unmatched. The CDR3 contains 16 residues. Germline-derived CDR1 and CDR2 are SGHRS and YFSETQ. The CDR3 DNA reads TGCGCCAGCAGCTTGCTTGGACAGGGGGCCGAAGAGACCCAGTACTTC. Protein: CASSLLGQGAEETQYF.

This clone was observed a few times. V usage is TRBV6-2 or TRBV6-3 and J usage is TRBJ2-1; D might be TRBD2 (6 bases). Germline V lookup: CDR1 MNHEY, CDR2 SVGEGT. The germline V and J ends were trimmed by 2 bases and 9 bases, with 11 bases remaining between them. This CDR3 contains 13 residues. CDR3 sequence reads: CASSYTEGSEQFF. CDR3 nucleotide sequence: TGTGCCAGCAGTTACACGGAGGGCAGTGAGCAGTTCTTC.

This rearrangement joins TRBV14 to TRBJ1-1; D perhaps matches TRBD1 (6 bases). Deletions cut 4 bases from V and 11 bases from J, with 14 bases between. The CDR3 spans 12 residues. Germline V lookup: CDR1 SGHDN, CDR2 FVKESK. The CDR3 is CASSPGGRKAFF. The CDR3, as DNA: TGTGCCAGCAGCCCGGGGGGCAGGAAGGCTTTCTTT.

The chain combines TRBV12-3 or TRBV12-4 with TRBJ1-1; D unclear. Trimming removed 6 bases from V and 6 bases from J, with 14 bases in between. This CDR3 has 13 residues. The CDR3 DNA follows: TGTGCCAGCAGCCTCACACCGCCACCTGAAGCTTTCTTT. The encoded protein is CASSLTPPPEAFF.

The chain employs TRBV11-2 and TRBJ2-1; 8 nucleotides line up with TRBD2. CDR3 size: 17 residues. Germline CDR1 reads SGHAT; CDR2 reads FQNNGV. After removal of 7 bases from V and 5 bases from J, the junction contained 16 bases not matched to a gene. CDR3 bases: TGTGCCAGCAACTTCTTTCTCCGGACGGGGGGGGACAATGAGCAGTTCTTC. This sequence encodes CASNFFLRTGGDNEQFF.

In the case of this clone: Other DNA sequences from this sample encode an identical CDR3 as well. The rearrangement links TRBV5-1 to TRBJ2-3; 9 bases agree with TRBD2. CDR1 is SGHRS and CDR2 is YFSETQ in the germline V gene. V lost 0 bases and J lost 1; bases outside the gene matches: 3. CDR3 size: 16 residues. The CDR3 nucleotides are TGCGCCAGCAGCTTGGCAGCGGGGGGACGCACAGATACGCAGTATTTT. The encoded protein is CASSLAAGGRTDTQYF.

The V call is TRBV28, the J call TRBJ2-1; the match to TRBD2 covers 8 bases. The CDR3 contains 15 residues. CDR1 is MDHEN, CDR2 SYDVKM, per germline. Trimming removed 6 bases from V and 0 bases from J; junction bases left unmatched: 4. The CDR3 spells CASSITSGSYNEQFF. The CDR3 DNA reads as TGTGCCAGCAGCATAACTAGCGGCTCCTACAATGAGCAGTTCTTC.

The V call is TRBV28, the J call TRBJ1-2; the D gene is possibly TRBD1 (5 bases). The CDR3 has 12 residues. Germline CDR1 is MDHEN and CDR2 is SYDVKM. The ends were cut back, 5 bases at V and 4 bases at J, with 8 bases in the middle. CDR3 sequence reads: CASSGGFYGYTF. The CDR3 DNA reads TGTGCCAGCAGTGGGGGGTTCTATGGCTACACCTTC.

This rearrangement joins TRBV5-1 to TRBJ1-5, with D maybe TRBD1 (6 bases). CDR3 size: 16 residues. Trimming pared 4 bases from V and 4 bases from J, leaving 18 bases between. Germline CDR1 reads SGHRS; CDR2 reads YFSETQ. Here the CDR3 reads CASSPTPRGENQPQHF. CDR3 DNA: TGCGCCAGCAGCCCGACCCCCAGGGGCGAAAATCAGCCCCAGCATTTT.